Shown below are 7 T cell receptor beta chains from a single sample sequenced in a study of shared clonotypes between healthy human individuals. The method was immunoSEQ multiplex PCR; TCRdb's version includes in-frame clones alone and lacks a portion of them. The sample carries some 740,000 clones, 80% to 95% recorded once. Naive CD8 cells lacked CD45RO and underwent positive selection for CCR7, leaving out terminally differentiated effector memory CD45RA+ cells. Sequencing input: naive CD8+ T cells sorted from blood. Source of these receptors: a man aged 30 to 39 in good health.

This sequence joins TRBV4-3 and TRBJ2-1; 12 bases map to TRBD2. The CDR3 runs to 16 residues. The junction had 7 bases not matched to a gene; V was cut back by 3 bases and J by 7 bases. CDR1 and CDR2 from the germline V gene are LGHNA and YSLEER. The CDR3, as DNA: TGCGCCAGCAGCCACCGGACTAGCGGGATCGGGAATGAGCAGTTCTTC. This sequence encodes CASSHRTSGIGNEQFF.

CDR3 sequence: CATSRIEREPYNEQFF. The CDR3 DNA follows: TGTGCCACCAGCAGAATTGAGCGGGAGCCCTACAATGAGCAGTTCTTC. V gene TRBV15 combines with J gene TRBJ2-1, with TRBD2 matching 8 bases. This CDR3 is built from 16 residues. V trimming: 2 bases; J trimming: 2 bases; junction bases outside the gene matches: 5. CDR1 LNHNV and CDR2 YYDKDF come from the germline V gene (reference sequence). The full variable domain, its missing parts supplied by reference TRBV15 and TRBJ2-1, is DAMVIQNPRYQVTQFGKPVTLSCSQTLNHNVMYWYQQKSSQAPKLLFHYYDKDFNNEADTPDNFQSRRPNTSFCFLDIRSPGLGDTAMYLCATSRIEREPYNEQFFGPGTRLTVL.

The V gene is TRBV7-9, the J gene TRBJ2-7; 9 bases match TRBD1. Germline V lookup: CDR1 SEHNR, CDR2 FQNEAQ (reference sequence). The trim removed 6 bases at V and 6 bases at J, leaving 15 bases unmatched. This CDR3 comprises 16 residues. The CDR3 DNA is TGTGCCAGCAGTTTATTCGCCGGGACAGGGAAGACCGAGCAGTACTTC. This gives the protein CASSLFAGTGKTEQYF.

The sample holds one count of this clone. This CDR3 is also generated by other DNA sequences in the sample. J is TRBJ2-5 and V is TRBV7-8; D is perhaps TRBD2 (6 bases). Trimming shortened V by 3 bases and J by 0 bases, and 8 bases separated the two germline ends. CDR1 SGHVS and CDR2 FQNEAQ come from the germline V gene. This CDR3 region has 14 residues. As DNA, the CDR3 is TGTGCCAGCAGCTTGTTAGCGGACCAAGAGACCCAGTACTTC. Its translation: CASSLLADQETQYF.

V is TRBV7-3 and J is TRBJ2-1; D ambiguous. Germline assignment: CDR1 SGHTA and CDR2 FQGTGA. With 2 bases removed from V and 4 bases from J, the gap between germline ends came to 12 bases. The CDR3 is 15 amino acids. The CDR3 coding sequence is TGTGCCAGCAGCTTATTAACGGCTGGGTACAATGAGCAGTTCTTC. It translates to CASSLLTAGYNEQFF.

The chain employs TRBV7-9 and TRBJ2-7; TRBD2 matches 8 bases. V trimming: 4 bases; J trimming: 4 bases; junction bases outside the gene matches: 9. The germline V gene has CDR1 SEHNR and CDR2 FQNEAQ (reference sequence). CDR3 length: 15 amino acids. The CDR3 here is CASSSTSGGLYEQYF. The CDR3 nucleotides read TGTGCCAGCAGCTCCACTAGCGGTGGGCTATACGAGCAGTACTTC.

This chain joins TRBV28 and TRBJ2-1, with 7 bases matching TRBD2. J lost 7 bases, V lost 4 bases, and 10 bases had no gene match. Looked up from germline, CDR1 is MDHEN and CDR2 is SYDVKM. The CDR3 length is 15 residues. In DNA, the CDR3 is TGTGCCAGCAGTTCCTACCGGGCCGGGGGGAATGAGCAGTTCTTC. Amino acids: CASSSYRAGGNEQFF.